This T cell receptor (beta chain) derives from a study of long-term antiretroviral therapy in people with HIV. This clone showed up just a few times. Sequencing relied on immunoSEQ assay v3.0, run at survey level. The assay was immunoSEQ multiplex PCR, and TCRdb's table has in-frame clones only and misses some. The sample shows about 11,000 clones, around four fifths of them seen only once. Unmatched junction bases numbered 5, after V lost 0 bases and J lost 2 bases. CDR1 and CDR2 (germline): SGHRS, YFSETQ. The CDR3 contains 15 residues. This clonotype was sampled from a man aged 50-59 years with HIV. The specimen was unsorted PBMCs, collected around 7.5 years after starting antiretroviral therapy. The chain employs TRBV5-1 and TRBJ2-7, with 7 bases identical to TRBD1. CDR3 loop: CASSLAVGGPYEQYF. CDR3 DNA sequence: TGCGCCAGCAGCTTGGCCGTAGGGGGCCCCTACGAGCAGTACTTC. The full variable domain, with the rest looked up from reference TRBV5-1 and TRBJ2-7, is KAGVTQTPRYLIKTRGQQVTLSCSPISGHRSVSWYQQTPGQGLQFLFEYFSETQRNKGNFPGRFSGRQFSNSRSEMNVSTLELGDSALYLCASSLAVGGPYEQYFGPGTRLTVT.